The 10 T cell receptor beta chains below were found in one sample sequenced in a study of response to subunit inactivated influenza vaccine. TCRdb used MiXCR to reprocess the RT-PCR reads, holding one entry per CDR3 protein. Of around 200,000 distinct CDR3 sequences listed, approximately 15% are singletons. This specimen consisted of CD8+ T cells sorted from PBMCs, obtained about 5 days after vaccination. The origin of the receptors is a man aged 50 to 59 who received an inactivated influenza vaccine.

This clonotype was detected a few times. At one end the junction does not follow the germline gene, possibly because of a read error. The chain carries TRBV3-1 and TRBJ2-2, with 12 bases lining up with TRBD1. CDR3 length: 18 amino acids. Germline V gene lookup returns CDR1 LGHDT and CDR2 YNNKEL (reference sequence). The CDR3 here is CASSPRGTGGPKTGELFF. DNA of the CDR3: TGTGCCAGCAGCCCTCGGGGGACAGGGGGCCCGAAAACCGGGGAGCTGTTTTTT.

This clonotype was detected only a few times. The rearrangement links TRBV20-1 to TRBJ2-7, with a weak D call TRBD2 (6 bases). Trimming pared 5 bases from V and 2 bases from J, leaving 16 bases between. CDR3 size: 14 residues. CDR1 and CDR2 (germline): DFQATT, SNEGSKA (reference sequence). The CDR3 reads CSAGLSGDPYEQYF. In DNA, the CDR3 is TGCAGTGCTGGTCTTTCGGGGGACCCCTACGAGCAGTACTTC.

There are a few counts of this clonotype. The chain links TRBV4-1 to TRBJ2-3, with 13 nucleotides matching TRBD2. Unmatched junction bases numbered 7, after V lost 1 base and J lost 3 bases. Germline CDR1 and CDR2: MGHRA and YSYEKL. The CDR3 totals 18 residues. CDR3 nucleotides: TGCGCCAGCAGCCAAGGGACTAGCGGGGGCCTTGTTACAGATACGCAGTATTTT. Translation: CASSQGTSGGLVTDTQYF.

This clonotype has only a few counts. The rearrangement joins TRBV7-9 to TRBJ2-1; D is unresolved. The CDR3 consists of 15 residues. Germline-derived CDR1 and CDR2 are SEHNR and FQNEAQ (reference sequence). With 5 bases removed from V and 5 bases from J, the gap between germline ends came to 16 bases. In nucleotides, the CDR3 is TGTGCCAGCAGCCCCATTGCTGCATCCCACAATGAGCAGTTCTTC. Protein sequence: CASSPIAASHNEQFF.

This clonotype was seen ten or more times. The chain's CDR3 is CASSDLGGGETQYF. CDR3 sequence (DNA): TGCGCCAGCAGCGATTTAGGGGGAGGGGAGACCCAGTACTTC. This chain joins TRBV5-1 and TRBJ2-5, with a possible D match to TRBD2 (7 bases). Germline V gene sequence: CDR1 SGHRS, CDR2 YFSETQ. This CDR3 spans 14 amino acids. V gave up 4 bases and J gave up 5 bases, with 15 bases separating them. Drawing the rest from reference TRBV5-1 and TRBJ2-5, the complete variable domain is KAGVTQTPRYLIKTRGQQVTLSCSPISGHRSVSWYQQTPGQGLQFLFEYFSETQRNKGNFPGRFSGRQFSNSRSEMNVSTLELGDSALYLCASSDLGGGETQYFGPGTRLLVL.

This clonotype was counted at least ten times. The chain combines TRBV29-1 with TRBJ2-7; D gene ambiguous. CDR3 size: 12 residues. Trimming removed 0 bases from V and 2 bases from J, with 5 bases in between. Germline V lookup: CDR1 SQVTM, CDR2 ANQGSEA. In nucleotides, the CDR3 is TGCAGCGTTGAAGATGAGACCTACGAGCAGTACTTC. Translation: CSVEDETYEQYF.

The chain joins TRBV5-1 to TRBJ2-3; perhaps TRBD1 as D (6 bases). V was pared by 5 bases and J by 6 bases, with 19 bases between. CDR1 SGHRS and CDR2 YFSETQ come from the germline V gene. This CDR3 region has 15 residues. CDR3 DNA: TGCGCCAGCAGGCCAGGACAGAGAATGGGGGATACGCAGTATTTT. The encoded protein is CASRPGQRMGDTQYF.

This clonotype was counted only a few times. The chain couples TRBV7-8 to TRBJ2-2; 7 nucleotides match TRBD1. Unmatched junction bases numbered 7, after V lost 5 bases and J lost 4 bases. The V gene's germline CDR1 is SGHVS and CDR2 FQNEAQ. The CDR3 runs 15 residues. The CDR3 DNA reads TGTGCCAGCAGCAAGACAGGGTATTCCACCGGGGAGCTGTTTTTT. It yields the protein CASSKTGYSTGELFF.

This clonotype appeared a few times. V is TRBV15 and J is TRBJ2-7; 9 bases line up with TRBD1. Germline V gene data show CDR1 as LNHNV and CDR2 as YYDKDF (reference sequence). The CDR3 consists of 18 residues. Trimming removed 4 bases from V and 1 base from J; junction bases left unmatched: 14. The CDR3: CATSTPPGTGFRSYEQYF. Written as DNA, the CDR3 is TGTGCCACCAGCACACCCCCCGGGACAGGGTTTCGATCCTACGAGCAGTACTTC.

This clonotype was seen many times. CDR3 in amino acids: CASSQDLLGRFNQPQHF. DNA of the CDR3: TGTGCCAGCAGCCAAGATCTACTAGGCAGGTTCAATCAGCCCCAGCATTTT. The rearrangement links TRBV14 to TRBJ1-5; no clear D gene. The CDR3 is 17 residues long. Trimming shortened V by 0 bases and J by 3 bases, and 15 bases separated the two germline ends. CDR1 and CDR2 (germline): SGHDN, FVKESK.